This T cell receptor (beta chain) was identified in a study of blood T cell repertoires in COVID-19. Study information: PBMCs, B-cell-depleted T cells, or T cells provided the cDNA or gDNA that made up the material.

This table comes from immunoSEQ multiplex PCR, and its TCRdb copy is limited to in-frame clones, with some not included. Of around 160,000 clones in the sample, approximately 92% were seen once. The CDR3 sequence is 15 residues long. With 4 bases removed from V and 4 bases from J, the gap between germline ends came to 15 bases. In germline, CDR1 is WNHNN, CDR2 SYGVQD (reference sequence). Patients from Seattle were sampled longitudinally, starting during active infection. This TCR derives from a man between 18 and 35 years old with COVID-19, enrolled during active disease. The chain joins TRBV10-1 to TRBJ2-3; D perhaps matches TRBD1 (6 bases). The sample was peripheral blood. Written as DNA, the CDR3 is TGCGCCAGCAGTGTAGGGACACCAGCATCAGATACGCAGTATTTT. This encodes CASSVGTPASDTQYF.